This TCR beta chain was sequenced for a study of T cells in Graves' hyperthyroidism and ophthalmopathy. Study-wide background: Peripheral blood collection took place at initial diagnosis, before any treatment.

The CDR3 contains 15 residues. V was shortened by 7 bases and J by 4 bases, with 19 bases between the two germline ends. Germline CDR1 is MNHNS and CDR2 is SASEGT. Whole-study results and caveats: A model using 13 V-J features told ophthalmopathy apart from stable hyperthyroidism. Most expanded thyroid clonotypes above 0.001 also appeared in blood.

The TCR beta CDR3 regions underwent amplification using RNA transcripts as the source. In the first-round RT-PCR of the TCR CDR3, the HTBI primer set was used. Each CDR3 protein is one row after TCRdb ran MiXCR on the multiplex PCR reads. The data show about 350,000 distinct CDR3 sequences, with about a sixth seen just once and around a sixth held by the top ten. Ten or more counts support this clonotype. What it binds is not known. Exclusion of a patient resulted from uncontrolled infection, other autoimmune disease, pregnancy or lactation. This clonotype originated in a woman aged 40 to 55 with Graves' ophthalmopathy. The chain has TRBV6-1 and TRBJ2-5; the D call may be TRBD1 or TRBD2 (5 bases each). Sequenced sample: blood. The DNA of the CDR3 is TGTGCCAGCATCACCTACGAGGGTGGGGGAGAGACCCAGTACTTC. Residues: CASITYEGGGETQYF.